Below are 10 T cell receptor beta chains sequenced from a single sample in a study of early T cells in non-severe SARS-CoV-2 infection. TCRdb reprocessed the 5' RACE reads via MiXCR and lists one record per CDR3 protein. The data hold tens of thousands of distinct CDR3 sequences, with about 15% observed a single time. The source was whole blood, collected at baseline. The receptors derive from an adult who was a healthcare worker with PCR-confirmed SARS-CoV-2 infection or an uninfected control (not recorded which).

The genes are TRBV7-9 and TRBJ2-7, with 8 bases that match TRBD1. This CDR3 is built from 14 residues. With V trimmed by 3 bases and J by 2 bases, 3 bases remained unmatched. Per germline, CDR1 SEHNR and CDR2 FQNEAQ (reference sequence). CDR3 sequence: CASSLTGVTYEQYF. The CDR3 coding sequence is TGTGCCAGCAGCTTGACAGGGGTAACCTACGAGCAGTACTTC. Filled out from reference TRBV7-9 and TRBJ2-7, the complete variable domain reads DTGVSQNPRHKITKRGQNVTFRCDPISEHNRLYWYRQTLGQGPEFLTYFQNEAQLEKSRLLSDRFSAERPKGSFSTLEIQRTEQGDSAMYLCASSLTGVTYEQYFGPGTRLTVT.

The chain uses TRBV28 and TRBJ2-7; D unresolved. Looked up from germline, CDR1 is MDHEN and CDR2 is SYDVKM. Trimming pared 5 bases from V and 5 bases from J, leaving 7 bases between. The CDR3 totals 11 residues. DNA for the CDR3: TGTGCCAGCAGTCTCCTACACGAGCAGTACTTC. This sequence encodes CASSLLHEQYF.

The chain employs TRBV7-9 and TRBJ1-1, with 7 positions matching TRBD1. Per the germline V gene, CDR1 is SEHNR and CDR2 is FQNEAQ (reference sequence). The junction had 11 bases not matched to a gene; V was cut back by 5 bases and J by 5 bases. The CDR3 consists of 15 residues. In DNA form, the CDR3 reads TGTGCCAGCAGCCTCCGACAGGGCGGGGGGACTGAAGCTTTCTTT. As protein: CASSLRQGGGTEAFF.

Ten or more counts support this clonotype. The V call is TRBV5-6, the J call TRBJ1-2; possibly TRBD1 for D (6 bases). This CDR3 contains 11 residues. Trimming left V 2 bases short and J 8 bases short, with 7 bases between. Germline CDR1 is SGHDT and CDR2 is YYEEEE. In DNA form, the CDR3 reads TGTGCCAGCAGCTTTGGACAGGGCTACACCTTC. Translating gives CASSFGQGYTF.

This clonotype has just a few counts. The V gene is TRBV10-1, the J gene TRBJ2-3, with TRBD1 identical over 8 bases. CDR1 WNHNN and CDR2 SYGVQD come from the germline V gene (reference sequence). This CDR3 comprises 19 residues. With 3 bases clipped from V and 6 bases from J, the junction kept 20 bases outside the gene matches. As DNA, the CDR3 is TGCGCCAGCAGTGACCCGGCCCCGGGACAGGCTCTACTGGGGGATACGCAGTATTTT. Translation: CASSDPAPGQALLGDTQYF.

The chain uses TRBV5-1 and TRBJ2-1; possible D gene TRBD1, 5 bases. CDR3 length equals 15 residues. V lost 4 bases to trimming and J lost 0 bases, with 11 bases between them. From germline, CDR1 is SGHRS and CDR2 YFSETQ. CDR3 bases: TGCGCCAGCAGCCTAGGACATGGCTCCTACAATGAGCAGTTCTTC. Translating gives CASSLGHGSYNEQFF.

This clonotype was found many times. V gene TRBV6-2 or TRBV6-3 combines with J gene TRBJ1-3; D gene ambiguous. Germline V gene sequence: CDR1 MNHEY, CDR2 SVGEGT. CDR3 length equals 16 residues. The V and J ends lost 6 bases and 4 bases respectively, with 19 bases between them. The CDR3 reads CASSSPLLAAGNTIYF. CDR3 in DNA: TGTGCCAGCAGCTCCCCCCTCTTGGCCGCCGGAAACACCATATATTTT.

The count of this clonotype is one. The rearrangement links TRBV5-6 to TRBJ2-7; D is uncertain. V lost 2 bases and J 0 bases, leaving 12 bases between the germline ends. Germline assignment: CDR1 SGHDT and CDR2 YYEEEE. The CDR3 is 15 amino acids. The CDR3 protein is CASSFKDPFSYEQYF. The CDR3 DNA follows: TGTGCCAGCAGCTTCAAGGACCCTTTCTCCTACGAGCAGTACTTC.

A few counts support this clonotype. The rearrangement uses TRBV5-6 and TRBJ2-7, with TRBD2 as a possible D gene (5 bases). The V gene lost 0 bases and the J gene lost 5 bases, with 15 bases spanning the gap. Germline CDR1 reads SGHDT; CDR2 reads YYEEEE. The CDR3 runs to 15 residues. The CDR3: CASSLGGPGRDEQYF. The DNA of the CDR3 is TGTGCCAGCAGCTTGGGAGGACCGGGAAGGGACGAGCAGTACTTC.

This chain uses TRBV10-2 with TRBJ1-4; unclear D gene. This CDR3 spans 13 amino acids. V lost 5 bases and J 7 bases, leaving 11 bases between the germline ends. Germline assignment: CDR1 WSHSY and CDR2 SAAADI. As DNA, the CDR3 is TGCGCCAGCAGTCGCCGAACCGGTGAAAAACTGTTTTTT. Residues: CASSRRTGEKLFF.